This T cell receptor beta chain stems from a study of T cell changes during pregnancy in multiple sclerosis. V was shortened by 3 bases and J by 4 bases, with 10 bases between the two germline ends. The germline V gene has CDR1 GTSNPN and CDR2 SVGIG (reference sequence). There are 12 residues in the CDR3. Libraries were prepared by immunoSEQ multiplex PCR; TCRdb keeps only in-frame clonotypes and omits some of them. The sample has about 110,000 clones; around 92% are singletons. The origin of this receptor is a female donor with multiple sclerosis, enrolled in a pregnancy study. V is TRBV30 and J is TRBJ2-7, with a tentative D call TRBD1 (5 bases). This material consisted of peripheral blood, taken after pregnancy. CDR3 coding DNA: TGTGCCTGGAGGACAGATAAATACGAGCAGTACTTC. It codes for CAWRTDKYEQYF.